The next 23 T cell receptor beta chains were all read from a single sample in a study of T cell clones after liver transplantation. The data were produced by immunoSEQ multiplex PCR, yet TCRdb's version contains in-frame clones alone and is incomplete. Here the sample spans 95,000 to 130,000 clones, 90% being singletons. The specimen comprised CD4+ T cells from blood, sampled 12 months after liver transplant. The receptors were gathered from a human patient who received a liver transplant. The graft donor may have contributed some T cells.

This clone was seen once. The genes are TRBV19 and TRBJ2-5; 10 nucleotides line up with TRBD2. J gave up 6 bases and V 4 bases, and 8 bases lay outside the gene matches. The CDR3 covers 15 residues. Germline V lookup: CDR1 LNHDA, CDR2 SQIVND (reference sequence). The CDR3, as DNA: TGTGCCAGTAGTACCCCAGCGGGAGGGAAGAAGACCCAGTACTTC. Translated: CASSTPAGGKKTQYF.

The gene calls are TRBV14 and TRBJ2-6; 7 bases line up with TRBD1. Germline CDR1 and CDR2: SGHDN and FVKESK. The V segment lost 7 bases and the J segment 1 base; nucleotides outside the gene matches: 10. CDR3 length: 17 residues. The CDR3 sequence is CASTLRTGRSGANVLTF. For the CDR3, the DNA is TGTGCCAGCACCCTGAGGACAGGACGTTCTGGGGCCAACGTCCTGACTTTC.

The CDR3: CASRTGTGVTYEQYF. DNA of the CDR3: TGTGCCAGCAGGACCGGGACAGGGGTTACCTACGAGCAGTACTTC. J is TRBJ2-7 and V is TRBV6-5, with 10 bases lining up with TRBD1. V shed 6 bases and J 2 bases; nucleotides not matched to a gene: 7. Looked up from germline, CDR1 is MNHEY and CDR2 is SVGAGI. This CDR3 spans 15 amino acids.

The gene calls are TRBV11-2 and TRBJ2-3; possibly TRBD2 for D (5 bases). CDR1 SGHAT and CDR2 FQNNGV come from the germline V gene. V was clipped by 0 bases and J by 1 base, with 8 bases between them. This CDR3 has 15 residues. CDR3 DNA sequence: TGTGCCAGCAGCTTAGAGGGCGGGCGCACAGATACGCAGTATTTT. Amino acid sequence: CASSLEGGRTDTQYF.

The chain carries TRBV27 and TRBJ2-7; D possibly corresponds to TRBD1 (6 bases). The germline V gene encodes CDR1 MNHEY and CDR2 SMNVEV (reference sequence). The CDR3 covers 14 residues. The V end was cut by 5 bases, the J end by 3 bases, with 14 bases between. The CDR3 DNA sequence: TGTGCCAGCAGTCCCGGGGCCAGGGGCTACGAGCAGTACTTC. This translates into CASSPGARGYEQYF.

V and J are TRBV7-2 and TRBJ2-5, with 9 bases matching TRBD2. The CDR3 has 16 amino acids. The germline V gene encodes CDR1 SGHTA and CDR2 FQGNSA. J gave up 4 bases and V 1 base, and 7 bases lay outside the gene matches. The CDR3 spells CASSLGLAGRGETQYF. The CDR3 coding sequence is TGTGCCAGCAGCTTAGGGCTAGCGGGACGGGGAGAGACCCAGTACTTC. Complete variable domain (other parts from reference TRBV7-2 and TRBJ2-5): GAGVSQSPSNKVTEKGKDVELRCDPISGHTALYWYRQSLGQGLEFLIYFQGNSAPDKSGLPSDRFSAERTGGSVSTLTIQRTQQEDSAVYLCASSLGLAGRGETQYFGPGTRLLVL.

The chain has TRBV2 and TRBJ1-5; D uncertain. The germline V gene has CDR1 SNHLY and CDR2 FYNNEI. The CDR3 spans 14 residues. V gave up 2 bases and J gave up 0 bases, with 5 bases separating them. The CDR3 bases are TGTGCCAGCAGTGAAAGTTATAGCAATCAGCCCCAGCATTTT. It is translated as CASSESYSNQPQHF.

This clone has a handful of counts. The rearrangement links TRBV19 to TRBJ1-5; D may be TRBD1 (5 bases). The length of the CDR3 is 16 residues. In germline, CDR1 is LNHDA, CDR2 SQIVND (reference sequence). V was cut by 6 bases and J by 0 bases, with 15 bases left in between. The CDR3 is CASRGRQGHSNQPQHF. The CDR3 nucleotides read TGTGCCAGTAGGGGCCGGCAGGGCCATAGCAATCAGCCCCAGCATTTT.

This clone appeared a single time. The genes are TRBV5-1 and TRBJ2-5, with a possible D match to TRBD2 (5 bases). This CDR3 is built from 13 residues. V was cut by 6 bases and J by 2 bases, with 11 bases left in between. The germline V gene has CDR1 SGHRS and CDR2 YFSETQ. DNA of the CDR3: TGCGCCAGCACCCCGACGGGGCAAGAGACCCAGTACTTC. It specifies CASTPTGQETQYF.

The chain uses TRBV5-4 and TRBJ1-3, with D perhaps matching TRBD1 (5 bases). Germline V gene data show CDR1 as SGHNT and CDR2 as YYREEE (reference sequence). Trimming pared 2 bases from V and 1 base from J, leaving 13 bases between. The CDR3 has 16 residues. The CDR3 sequence: CASSLDSRSSGNTIYF. The CDR3 region has the DNA TGTGCCAGCAGCTTAGACAGCCGATCGTCTGGAAACACCATATATTTT.

This chain links TRBV7-2 with TRBJ1-1; D not resolved. The CDR3 is 13 residues long. Germline values: CDR1 SGHTA, CDR2 FQGNSA. V was cut by 4 bases and J by 5 bases, with 11 bases left in between. The CDR3 loop reads CASSSTRGTEAFF. The CDR3, as DNA: TGTGCCAGCAGCTCGACCCGAGGAACTGAAGCTTTCTTT. Complete variable domain (other parts from reference TRBV7-2 and TRBJ1-1): GAGVSQSPSNKVTEKGKDVELRCDPISGHTALYWYRQSLGQGLEFLIYFQGNSAPDKSGLPSDRFSAERTGGSVSTLTIQRTQQEDSAVYLCASSSTRGTEAFFGQGTRLTVV.

J is TRBJ1-1 and V is TRBV15; D ambiguous. Germline CDR1 is LNHNV and CDR2 is YYDKDF (reference sequence). This CDR3 spans 14 amino acids. V shed 3 bases and J shed 2 bases, with 10 bases lying between them. The CDR3, as DNA: TGTGCCACCAGCAGGGGCGGAGTCAACACTGAAGCTTTCTTT. This codes for CATSRGGVNTEAFF.

V is TRBV19 and J is TRBJ2-7; 11 bases line up with TRBD1. Germline V gives CDR1 LNHDA, CDR2 SQIVND (reference sequence). The CDR3 runs to 16 residues. The trim removed 8 bases at V and 3 bases at J, leaving 12 bases unmatched. CDR3 protein: CASRPSGGTGGYEQYF. As DNA, the CDR3 is TGTGCCAGTCGACCATCGGGTGGGACAGGGGGCTACGAGCAGTACTTC.

V and J are TRBV7-9 and TRBJ2-3, with 7 bases identical to TRBD1. Germline-derived CDR1 and CDR2 are SEHNR and FQNEAQ (reference sequence). V gave up 5 bases and J gave up 4 bases; unmatched junction bases: 12. This CDR3 contains 16 residues. CDR3 sequence (DNA): TGTGCCAGCAGCCCTCGCGTAGGGGGCATTGCAGATACGCAGTATTTT. It codes for CASSPRVGGIADTQYF. Complete variable domain (other parts from reference TRBV7-9 and TRBJ2-3): DTGVSQNPRHKITKRGQNVTFRCDPISEHNRLYWYRQTLGQGPEFLTYFQNEAQLEKSRLLSDRFSAERPKGSFSTLEIQRTEQGDSAMYLCASSPRVGGIADTQYFGPGTRLTVL.

This chain connects TRBV25-1 to TRBJ1-3; D is unclear. This CDR3 has 13 amino acids. Germline V gives CDR1 MGHDK, CDR2 SYGVNS. V was clipped by 6 bases and J by 2 bases, with 8 bases between them. CDR3 coding DNA: TGTGCCAGCAGCGCGTCCGCTGGAAACACCATATATTTT. This sequence encodes CASSASAGNTIYF. Variable domain in full (rest from reference TRBV25-1 and TRBJ1-3): EADIYQTPRYLVIGTGKKITLECSQTMGHDKMYWYQQDPGMELHLIHYSYGVNSTEKGDLSSESTVSRIRTEHFPLTLESARPSHTSQYLCASSASAGNTIYFGEGSWLTVV.

This chain uses TRBV2 with TRBJ1-2, with D possibly TRBD1 on 5 matching bases. There are 12 residues in the CDR3. Trimming cost V 6 bases and J 4 bases, with 9 bases left between them. Germline V gene lookup returns CDR1 SNHLY and CDR2 FYNNEI. This CDR3 reads CASSRDGYGYTF. CDR3 coding DNA: TGTGCCAGCAGCCGGGACGGCTATGGCTACACCTTC.

The rearrangement links TRBV11-2 to TRBJ2-2; a possible D gene is TRBD1 (5 bases). Trimming shortened V by 1 base and J by 6 bases, and 9 bases separated the two germline ends. Germline V gene data show CDR1 as SGHAT and CDR2 as FQNNGV. CDR3 length: 14 residues. CDR3 nucleotides: TGTGCCAGCAGCTTAGTTGGGGCAGCCGGGGAGCTGTTTTTT. It yields the protein CASSLVGAAGELFF.

This chain joins TRBV5-4 and TRBJ1-5; D gene uncertain. The CDR3 consists of 14 residues. Trimming removed 1 base at V and 7 bases at J, with 12 bases between. Germline V lookup: CDR1 SGHNT, CDR2 YYREEE (reference sequence). CDR3 DNA: TGTGCCAGCAGCTTGTCTGGGGAGGGCCAGCCCCAGCATTTT. It encodes CASSLSGEGQPQHF. The complete variable domain, with remaining parts taken from reference TRBV5-4 and TRBJ1-5, reads ETGVTQSPTHLIKTRGQQVTLRCSSQSGHNTVSWYQQALGQGPQFIFQYYREEENGRGNFPPRFSGLQFPNYSSELNVNALELDDSALYLCASSLSGEGQPQHFGDGTRLSIL.

V usage is TRBV5-1 and J usage is TRBJ2-7; D uncertain. The CDR3 sequence is 15 residues long. Germline V gene lookup returns CDR1 SGHRS and CDR2 YFSETQ. V was pared by 4 bases and J by 2 bases, with 16 bases between. The CDR3 nucleotides are TGCGCCAGCAGCCCATTCAGCTCCGGCACCTACGAGCAGTACTTC. Its translation: CASSPFSSGTYEQYF.

The sample holds one count of this clone. The chain recombines TRBV19 with TRBJ2-7; unclear D gene. CDR3 length: 12 residues. Trimming removed 3 bases from V and 2 bases from J, with 5 bases in between. The germline V gene has CDR1 LNHDA and CDR2 SQIVND (reference sequence). CDR3 in DNA: TGTGCCAGTAGTATGGGCCCCTACGAGCAGTACTTC. Its protein is CASSMGPYEQYF.

The CDR3 loop reads CASSQNPLGWNTEAFF. The CDR3 coding sequence is TGCGCCAGCAGCCAAAACCCCCTAGGATGGAACACTGAAGCTTTCTTT. This sequence joins TRBV4-1 and TRBJ1-1; D uncertain. The CDR3 sequence is 16 residues long. V shed 2 bases and J shed 1 base, with 14 bases lying between them. In germline, CDR1 is MGHRA, CDR2 YSYEKL.

The V call is TRBV28, the J call TRBJ1-3; D possibly corresponds to TRBD1 (5 bases). This CDR3 region has 16 residues. CDR1 is MDHEN and CDR2 is SYDVKM in the germline V gene. V lost 6 bases to trimming and J lost 1 base, with 16 bases between them. The CDR3 loop reads CASSTPGFASGNTIYF. CDR3 DNA: TGTGCCAGCAGCACCCCAGGGTTTGCTTCTGGAAACACCATATATTTT.

The V gene is TRBV6-5, the J gene TRBJ2-7; 8 bases match TRBD1. The V segment lost 6 bases and the J segment 0 bases; nucleotides outside the gene matches: 7. This CDR3 is 15 amino acids long. Germline V gene lookup returns CDR1 MNHEY and CDR2 SVGAGI. Here the CDR3 DNA reads TGTGCCAGCAGCCAGACAGGGGTCTTCTCCTACGAGCAGTACTTC. Protein: CASSQTGVFSYEQYF.